This TCR beta chain appears in the sequencing data of a study of identical twins (dated by TCRdb to 2016 to 2018). Study-wide context: To test whether fetal clonotypes persist, this study deep-sequenced TCR alpha and beta repertoires from monozygotic twins, from unrelated adults of various ages, and from cord blood. To rule out contamination, replicate twin experiments were performed at different times with different library preparation protocols.

As encoded in the germline V gene (reference sequence), CDR1 is DFQATT while CDR2 is SNEGSKA. V and J lose 4 bases and 5 bases, and a span of 18 bases separates them. The CDR3 starts with the cysteine, ends with the phenylalanine, and has 15 residues. CDR3 DNA only is kept here, 45 bases in frame from base 1. Overall study results and their limits: Abundant cord blood beta clonotypes had fewer insertions, young adult naive repertoires showed a similar but weaker trend, and memory repertoires showed no such trend. Recombination models systematically underestimated out-of-frame TCR alpha sharing in monozygotic twins but agreed with sharing between unrelated individuals. A weaker excess of twin sharing was found in beta out-of-frame sequences because the signal-to-noise ratio was lowered by fewer shared sequences. Invariant T cells such as MAIT and iNKT could partly confound zero-insertion analyses, although diverse VJ usage argued against such confounding for most clonotypes. Out-of-frame TCR alpha sequences shared between twins showed an excess of low generation-probability sequences compared with coincidental sharing between unrelated individuals. Conclusions relied on cross-sectional statistical analysis, since the same donors could not be followed over many years.

All donors were healthy Caucasians. The twin cohort consisted of three pairs of female monozygotic twins, all aged about 18 to 29 years. Positive isolation kits from Invitrogen were used to isolate the CD4+ and CD8+ T cell populations. This clonotype has just a few counts. What antigen it recognizes has not been identified. Nothing much larger sits one base from this clone, and base qualities are not available. Library prep was done by 5' RACE. Sequencing was performed on an Illumina HiSeq 2000. A universal primer binding site was added through template switching, and the final cDNA carried a unique molecular identifier so that TCR cDNA molecules could be counted accurately. Specific primers in the conserved constant-segment region were used to synthesize first-strand cDNA for TCR alpha and beta chains. To control for contamination, every cDNA library carried two barcodes: a SMART-Mk sample barcode plus Illumina barcodes. TruSeq adapter sequences along with Illumina sample barcodes were introduced in two successive PCR steps. TCR alpha and beta cDNA libraries were sequenced on the Illumina HiSeq platform with custom primers. As for the original processing: MiGEC processed the raw reads to extract unique molecular identifiers, while MiXCR was used to determine the CDR3 positions. Recombination models were inferred per individual with the repgenHMM and IGoR tools using an EM algorithm. Shared clonotypes were analyzed with the tcR package in R, and sharing was normalized by the product of cloneset sizes. To study raw recombination free of thymic and clonal selection effects, out-of-frame nonproductive sequences were analyzed. Clones were called with MiXCR by TCRdb after fastp trimmed the public reads at Q25, and only in-frame beta chains were retained. Under each unique CDR3 protein, matching rows form one entry showing the most common genes and DNA. The V and J calls here are based on TCRdb, not the publication. This sample lists around 490,000 distinct CDR3 sequences; 13% to 15% were detected once. The top ten hold nearly 0.45% of the sample.

Another study also made use of these data, one on yellow fever vaccine responses in identical twins. The second study's paper adds: According to the authors, in identical twins the way T cells responded to vaccination appeared partly convergent and partly personalized. The study precisely tracked vaccine-responding T cell clones in identical twins.

Recombination linked TRBV20-1 to TRBJ2-1; TRBD1 is a weak D gene call, 7 bases matching. The sequence came from a woman between 18 and 29 years old in good health. The sequencing sample was made of CD4+ T cells sorted from blood. DNA sequence: TGCAGTGCTACCCCCAGGAGGGGGCAGGACAATGAGCAGTTCTTC. This sequence encodes CSATPRRGQDNEQFF.